One and the same sample provided the 5 T cell receptor beta chains below, sequenced in a study of cytomegalovirus exposure and HLA in healthy donors (dated by TCRdb to 2016 to 2017). The library was obtained by the immunoSEQ multiplex PCR assay. For the multiplex PCR, a mixture combining 60 forward primers for TCR Vbeta segments and 13 reverse primers for TCR Jbeta segments was used. This is the immuneACCESS table as TCRdb keeps it, with only in-frame sequences that have V and J called. A part of the clones is gone; compared with another copy, unresolved V genes explain less than half, and the rest is unexplained. The sample table contains about 96,000 clones; only one count was recorded for approximately 74% of them. The ten largest clones add up to 2.5% to 3.5% of the sample. Sequences were obtained from PBMCs. These receptor sequences come from a female donor in good health and CMV-seropositive.

This clone appeared a single time. This sequence joins TRBV7-2 and TRBJ2-2; 10 bases are shared with TRBD1. There are 15 residues in the CDR3. Germline trimming cut 5 bases from V and 5 bases from J; bases unmatched to any gene: 5. CDR1 is SGHTA and CDR2 is FQGNSA in the germline V gene. This chain's CDR3 is CASSLDRGRTGELFF. The DNA of the CDR3 is TGTGCCAGCAGCCTGGACAGGGGGAGGACCGGGGAGCTGTTTTTT.

The CDR3 region is CASSQGGGGGQPQHF. CDR3 DNA sequence: TGCGCCAGCAGCCAAGGGGGGGGCGGGGGTCAGCCCCAGCATTTT. This chain joins TRBV4-1 and TRBJ1-5, with D perhaps matching TRBD1 (6 bases). The CDR3 runs 15 residues. The germline V gene has CDR1 MGHRA and CDR2 YSYEKL. V was trimmed by 1 base and J by 6 bases, leaving 13 bases between them.

This chain links TRBV29-1 with TRBJ1-1; the D is unclear. The V and J ends lost 0 bases and 6 bases respectively, with 11 bases between them. The CDR3 extends over 13 amino acids. The germline V gene encodes CDR1 SQVTM and CDR2 ANQGSEA. The CDR3 DNA reads as TGCAGCGTTGAAGATTGGCGCGGCGCTGAAGCTTTCTTT. Translated, it gives CSVEDWRGAEAFF.

The chain links TRBV4-1 to TRBJ1-5, with D uncertain. V lost 0 bases and J lost 7, with 7 bases in between. From germline, CDR1 is MGHRA and CDR2 YSYEKL. CDR3 length: 13 amino acids. CDR3 sequence (DNA): TGCGCCAGCAGCCAAGATAGAGAACAGCCCCAGCATTTT. The encoded protein is CASSQDREQPQHF.

V gene TRBV7-9 combines with J gene TRBJ1-2; D is ambiguous. CDR3 length equals 14 residues. Germline V gene sequence: CDR1 SEHNR, CDR2 FQNEAQ (reference sequence). V lost 5 bases, J lost 2 bases, and 12 bases lay in between. The chain's CDR3 is CASSQLNVNYGYTF. The CDR3 bases are TGTGCCAGCAGCCAGTTGAACGTAAACTATGGCTACACCTTC.